The clone carrying this TCR beta chain was seen a single time. Its specificity is not known. The sample belongs to a study of T cells in localized non-small cell lung cancer. TCRdb's copy holds only in-frame clones and misses some; the assay was immunoSEQ multiplex PCR. The sample includes over 15,000 clones, roughly 86% of them seen just once. General study points: Uninvolved adjacent lung showed the highest T cell clonality, exceeding tumor. The tumor had only one region sequenced, so heterogeneity remains possible.

CDR3 length equals 12 residues. Trimming took 5 bases from V and 15 from J; bases not matched to a gene: 9. Germline V gives CDR1 MDHEN, CDR2 SYDVKM. The specimen was peripheral blood mononuclear cells, collected before any cancer treatment. This chain links TRBV28 with TRBJ2-1, with 8 bases lining up with TRBD2. This receptor was obtained from an older male donor with stage II lung adenocarcinoma. This CDR3 reads CASSPPGLVPFF. For the CDR3, the DNA is TGTGCCAGCAGTCCACCGGGACTAGTTCCGTTCTTC. Full variable domain (missing parts from reference TRBV28 and TRBJ2-1): DVKVTQSSRYLVKRTGEKVFLECVQDMDHENMFWYRQDPGLGLRLIYFSYDVKMKEKGDIPEGYSVSREKKERFSLILESASTNQTSMYLCASSPPGLVPFFGPGTRLTVL.